Presented here are 21 T cell receptor beta chains from one specimen sequenced in a study of blood T cell repertoires in COVID-19 (dated by TCRdb to the early 2020s). The library came from the immunoSEQ multiplex PCR assay. The clones in this table, taken by TCRdb from immuneACCESS, are in-frame only. Not every clone is retained; where verified, under half of the shortfall comes from an unresolved V gene, and the cause of the rest is unknown. The sample has about 380,000 clones on record, around 92% of them singletons. The ten largest clones add up to more than 1% of the sample. Material for sequencing was peripheral blood. The receptors originated from a man between 35 and 55 years old with acute or convalescent COVID-19.

The chain has TRBV4-1 and TRBJ1-4, with no clear D. The V end lost 0 bases, the J end lost 7 bases, and 6 bases lay between the germline ends. Germline V gene data show CDR1 as MGHRA and CDR2 as YSYEKL. The CDR3 sequence is 13 residues long. CDR3 protein: CASSQDRREKLFF. CDR3 nucleotide sequence: TGCGCCAGCAGCCAAGATCGTCGTGAAAAACTGTTTTTT.

The chain joins TRBV19 to TRBJ2-2, with D possibly TRBD2 on 6 matching bases. Germline V CDR1 and CDR2: LNHDA, SQIVND (reference sequence). V was cut by 7 bases and J by 0 bases, with 12 bases left in between. The CDR3 totals 15 residues. As DNA, the CDR3 is TGTGCCAGTAACCCGGGAGAGGCGAACACCGGGGAGCTGTTTTTT. This sequence encodes CASNPGEANTGELFF. Combining the CDR3 with reference TRBV19 and TRBJ2-2 gives the whole variable domain DGGITQSPKYLFRKEGQNVTLSCEQNLNHDAMYWYRQDPGQGLRLIYYSQIVNDFQKGDIAEGYSVSREKKESFPLTVTSAQKNPTAFYLCASNPGEANTGELFFGEGSRLTVL.

The chain recombines TRBV5-1 with TRBJ1-6; perhaps TRBD1 as D (6 bases). Germline CDR1 is SGHRS and CDR2 is YFSETQ. The CDR3 contains 16 residues. Deletions cut 0 bases from V and 5 bases from J, with 12 bases between. This CDR3 reads CASSLVGTQNNSPLHF. The CDR3 DNA sequence: TGCGCCAGCAGCTTGGTGGGGACACAAAATAATTCACCCCTCCACTTT.

This rearrangement joins TRBV5-1 to TRBJ2-7; D is perhaps TRBD1 (6 bases). V was trimmed by 4 bases and J by 2 bases, leaving 22 bases between them. Germline CDR1 is SGHRS and CDR2 is YFSETQ. This CDR3 contains 17 residues. The CDR3 nucleotides read TGCGCCAGCAGCCTGACCTTAAGGACAGCCTCACCCTACGAGCAGTACTTC. The encoded protein is CASSLTLRTASPYEQYF.

The rearrangement uses TRBV7-3 and TRBJ2-5; 7 nucleotides match TRBD2. The germline V gene encodes CDR1 SGHTA and CDR2 FQGTGA. J was trimmed by 5 bases and V by 4 bases; bases with no gene match: 7. The CDR3 runs 14 residues. The CDR3 loop is CASSSTGGRETQYF. CDR3 nucleotide sequence: TGTGCCAGCAGCTCCACGGGGGGACGGGAGACCCAGTACTTC.

The chain employs TRBV27 and TRBJ2-6; 9 nucleotides align to TRBD1. This CDR3 has 17 amino acids. J was trimmed by 0 bases and V by 5 bases; bases with no gene match: 5. Looked up from germline, CDR1 is MNHEY and CDR2 is SMNVEV (reference sequence). The CDR3 coding sequence is TGTGCCAGCAGTCCCCTGGACAGGGGCTCTGGGGCCAACGTCCTGACTTTC. Translating gives CASSPLDRGSGANVLTF. Together with reference TRBV27 and TRBJ2-6, the CDR3 gives the full variable domain: EAQVTQNPRYLITVTGKKLTVTCSQNMNHEYMSWYRQDPGLGLRQIYYSMNVEVTDKGDVPEGYKVSRKEKRNFPLILESPSPNQTSLYFCASSPLDRGSGANVLTFGAGSRLTVL.

The gene calls are TRBV6-6 and TRBJ1-4; 9 bases match TRBD1. J gave up 7 bases and V 4 bases, and 4 bases lay outside the gene matches. The CDR3 runs to 14 residues. Germline V CDR1 and CDR2: MNHNY, SVGAGI (reference sequence). CDR3 loop: CASSSGTGFEKLFF. In DNA form, the CDR3 reads TGTGCCAGCAGTTCCGGGACAGGGTTTGAAAAACTGTTTTTT.

This clone was picked up one time. J is TRBJ2-1 and V is TRBV15; D unclear. CDR3 length: 17 residues. The germline CDR1 and CDR2 sequences are LNHNV and YYDKDF (reference sequence). V lost 0 bases and J 1 base, leaving 13 bases between the germline ends. The CDR3, as DNA: TGTGCCACCAGCAGAGAATCGCACATCCTTTCCTACAATGAGCAGTTCTTC. This translates into CATSRESHILSYNEQFF. The full variable domain, completed using reference TRBV15 and TRBJ2-1, is DAMVIQNPRYQVTQFGKPVTLSCSQTLNHNVMYWYQQKSSQAPKLLFHYYDKDFNNEADTPDNFQSRRPNTSFCFLDIRSPGLGDTAMYLCATSRESHILSYNEQFFGPGTRLTVL.

The chain has TRBV9 and TRBJ1-2; D ambiguous. Germline lookup yields CDR1 SGDLS and CDR2 YYNGEE. V was trimmed by 4 bases and J by 8 bases, leaving 12 bases between them. The CDR3 has 12 residues. CDR3 sequence (DNA): TGTGCCAGCAGCCCTTGGGAGGCGGGCTACACCTTC. It codes for CASSPWEAGYTF. Combining the CDR3 with reference TRBV9 and TRBJ1-2 gives the whole variable domain DSGVTQTPKHLITATGQRVTLRCSPRSGDLSVYWYQQSLDQGLQFLIQYYNGEERAKGNILERFSAQQFPDLHSELNLSSLELGDSALYFCASSPWEAGYTFGSGTRLTVV.

The chain links TRBV14 to TRBJ2-7; D may be TRBD1 (6 bases). V was pared by 0 bases and J by 2 bases, with 17 bases between. This CDR3 region has 17 residues. From germline, CDR1 is SGHDN and CDR2 FVKESK. The CDR3 nucleotides are TGTGCCAGCAGCCAAGATAAGGACAGCCTATTAACCTACGAGCAGTACTTC. Encoded protein: CASSQDKDSLLTYEQYF.

The chain has TRBV5-1 and TRBJ2-7; 7 bases line up with TRBD1. V dropped 4 bases and J dropped 0; count of bases not matched to a gene: 7. Germline V gene sequence: CDR1 SGHRS, CDR2 YFSETQ. This CDR3 is built from 15 residues. The CDR3 DNA sequence: TGCGCCAGCAGCGACGGGACAGTACGCTCCTACGAGCAGTACTTC. Its protein product is CASSDGTVRSYEQYF.

The chain combines TRBV6-5 with TRBJ1-1, with D possibly TRBD1 on 6 matching bases. Per the germline V gene, CDR1 is MNHEY and CDR2 is SVGAGI. The CDR3 has 14 residues. V was shortened by 6 bases and J by 4 bases, with 15 bases between the two germline ends. The CDR3 spells CASRGTTGSTEAFF. The CDR3 DNA is TGTGCCAGCAGAGGGACAACAGGGAGCACTGAAGCTTTCTTT.

The chain recombines TRBV7-3 with TRBJ2-3, with TRBD1 identical over 7 bases. CDR3 length: 15 residues. V lost 5 bases to trimming and J lost 3 bases; unmatched junction nucleotides: 8. Germline V gives CDR1 SGHTA, CDR2 FQGTGA. The CDR3 is CASSPMDRRTDTQYF. The DNA of the CDR3 is TGTGCCAGCAGCCCTATGGACAGGAGGACAGATACGCAGTATTTT. Based on the CDR3 plus reference TRBV7-3 and TRBJ2-3, the full variable domain is GAGVSQTPSNKVTEKGKYVELRCDPISGHTALYWYRQSLGQGPEFLIYFQGTGAADDSGLPNDRFFAVRPEGSVSTLKIQRTERGDSAVYLCASSPMDRRTDTQYFGPGTRLTVL.

This clone was observed a single time. The rearrangement links TRBV9 to TRBJ2-1, with 11 bases identical to TRBD1. The CDR3 contains 19 residues. With 3 bases clipped from V and 7 bases from J, the junction kept 18 bases outside the gene matches. CDR1 SGDLS and CDR2 YYNGEE come from the germline V gene. This CDR3 is CASSARRFGQGAEGNEQFF. CDR3 nucleotides: TGTGCCAGCAGCGCGAGACGATTTGGACAGGGGGCAGAGGGGAATGAGCAGTTCTTC.

This rearrangement joins TRBV19 to TRBJ2-1, with 9 bases lining up with TRBD1. V was pared by 5 bases and J by 5 bases, with 10 bases of the junction left unmatched. CDR1 and CDR2 (germline): LNHDA, SQIVND (reference sequence). There are 16 residues in the CDR3. The CDR3 is CASSLQTGGNHNEQFF. The CDR3 bases are TGTGCCAGTAGTCTCCAAACAGGGGGCAATCACAATGAGCAGTTCTTC.

This chain connects TRBV5-1 to TRBJ1-1, with D unclear. Trimming left V 3 bases short and J 1 base short, with 10 bases between. This CDR3 has 14 amino acids. Germline CDR1 and CDR2: SGHRS and YFSETQ. Written as DNA, the CDR3 is TGCGCCAGCAGCTATATTACAGCGAACACTGAAGCTTTCTTT. Amino acids: CASSYITANTEAFF.

The chain employs TRBV5-4 and TRBJ2-1; 8 positions agree with TRBD1. Germline V gene data show CDR1 as SGHNT and CDR2 as YYREEE (reference sequence). The junction had 16 bases not matched to a gene; V was cut back by 4 bases and J by 10 bases. This CDR3 spans 16 amino acids. CDR3 protein: CASSPNMDRVEKEQFF. The CDR3 DNA reads TGTGCCAGCAGCCCGAACATGGACAGGGTGGAGAAAGAGCAGTTCTTC.

V is TRBV10-3 and J is TRBJ2-3; 8 nucleotides align to TRBD2. The germline CDR1 and CDR2 sequences are ENHRY and SYGVKD. The CDR3 is 14 amino acids. The V and J ends lost 9 bases and 2 bases, in that order; junction bases with no gene match: 7. CDR3 loop: CAIQLAENTDTQYF. CDR3 DNA: TGTGCCATTCAACTAGCGGAGAACACAGATACGCAGTATTTT.

The V and J genes are TRBV28 and TRBJ1-5, with D possibly TRBD1 on 6 matching bases. In germline, CDR1 is MDHEN, CDR2 SYDVKM. V lost 7 bases to trimming and J lost 7 bases, with 17 bases between them. The length of the CDR3 is 14 residues. The CDR3 DNA follows: TGTGCCAGCACCTCACTCGGGGGGGGCCAGCCCCAGCATTTT. It specifies CASTSLGGGQPQHF.

This clone was detected once. The chain links TRBV6-2 or TRBV6-3 to TRBJ2-1; D remains ambiguous. The CDR3 has 12 residues. V dropped 2 bases and J dropped 4 bases, with 3 bases sitting between them. Germline lookup yields CDR1 MNHEY and CDR2 SVGEGT. DNA for the CDR3: TGTGCCAGCAGTTACCTGTACAATGAGCAGTTCTTC. Protein product: CASSYLYNEQFF.

The chain employs TRBV6-6 and TRBJ2-3, with 7 bases identical to TRBD2. CDR1 MNHNY and CDR2 SVGAGI come from the germline V gene (reference sequence). The CDR3 consists of 14 residues. With 10 bases clipped from V and 1 base from J, the junction kept 8 bases outside the gene matches. The CDR3 DNA reads TGTGCCATCACTAGTCTAGCGGGCACAGATACGCAGTATTTT. Its translation is CAITSLAGTDTQYF.